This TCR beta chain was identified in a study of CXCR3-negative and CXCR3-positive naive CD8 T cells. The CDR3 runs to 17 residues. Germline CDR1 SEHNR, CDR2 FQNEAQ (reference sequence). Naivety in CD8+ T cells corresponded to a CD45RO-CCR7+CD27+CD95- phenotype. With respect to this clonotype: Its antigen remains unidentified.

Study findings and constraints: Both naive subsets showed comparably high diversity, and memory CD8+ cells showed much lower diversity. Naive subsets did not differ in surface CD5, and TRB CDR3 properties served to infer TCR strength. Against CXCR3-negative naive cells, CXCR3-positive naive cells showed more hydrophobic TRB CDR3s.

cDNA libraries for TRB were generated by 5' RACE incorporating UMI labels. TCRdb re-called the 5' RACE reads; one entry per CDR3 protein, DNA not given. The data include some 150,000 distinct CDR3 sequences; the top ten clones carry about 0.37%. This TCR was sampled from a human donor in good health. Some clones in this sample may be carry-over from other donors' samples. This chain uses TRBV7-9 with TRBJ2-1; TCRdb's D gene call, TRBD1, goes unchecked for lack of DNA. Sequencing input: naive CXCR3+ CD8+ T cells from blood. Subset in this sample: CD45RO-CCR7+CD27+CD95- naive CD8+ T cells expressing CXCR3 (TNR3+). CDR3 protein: CASSPRQGAVSYNEQFF. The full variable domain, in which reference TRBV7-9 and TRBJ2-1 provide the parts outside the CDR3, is DTGVSQNPRHKITKRGQNVTFRCDPISEHNRLYWYRQTLGQGPEFLTYFQNEAQLEKSRLLSDRFSAERPKGSFSTLEIQRTEQGDSAMYLCASSPRQGAVSYNEQFFGPGTRLTVL.